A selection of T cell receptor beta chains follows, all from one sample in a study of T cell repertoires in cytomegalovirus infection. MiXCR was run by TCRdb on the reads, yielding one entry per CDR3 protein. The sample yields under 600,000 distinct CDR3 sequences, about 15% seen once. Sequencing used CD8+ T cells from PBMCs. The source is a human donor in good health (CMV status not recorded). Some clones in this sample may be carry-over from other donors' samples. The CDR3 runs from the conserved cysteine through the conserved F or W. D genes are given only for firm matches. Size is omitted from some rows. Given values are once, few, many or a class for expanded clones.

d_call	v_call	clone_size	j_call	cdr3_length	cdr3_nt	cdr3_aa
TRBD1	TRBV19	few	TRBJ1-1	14	TGTGCCAGTAGTAACAGACAGGGGTACACTGAAGCTTTCTTT	CASSNRQGYTEAFF
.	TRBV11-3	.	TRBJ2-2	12	TGTGCCAGCAGCGGTTCTTCCGGGGTTCTGTTTTTT	CASSGSSGVLFF
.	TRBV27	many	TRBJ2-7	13	TGTGCCAGCAGTTTAACGGCGGCCTACGAGCAGTACTTC	CASSLTAAYEQYF
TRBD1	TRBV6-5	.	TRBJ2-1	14	TGTGCCAGCAGTTCATTACGGGACAGAAATGAGCAGTTCTTC	CASSSLRDRNEQFF
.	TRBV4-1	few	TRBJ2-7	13	TGCGCCAGCAGCCAAGGCGTGGGGGACGAGCAGTACTTC	CASSQGVGDEQYF
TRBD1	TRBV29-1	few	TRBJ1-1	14	TGCAGCGTTCCCGGGACAGGGCTGAACACTGAAGCTTTCTTT	CSVPGTGLNTEAFF
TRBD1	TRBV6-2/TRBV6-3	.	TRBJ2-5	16	TGTGCCAGCACCTATGACGACAGGGGGCGAACGGAGACCCAGTACTTC	CASTYDDRGRTETQYF
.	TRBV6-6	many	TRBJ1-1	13	TGTGCCAGCGGGGGGGGGGGGCTGCCTGAAGCTTTCTTT	CASGGGGLPEAFF
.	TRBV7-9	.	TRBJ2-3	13	TGTGCCAGCAGCCTCCTGAAGAGGGATACGCAGTATTTT	CASSLLKRDTQYF
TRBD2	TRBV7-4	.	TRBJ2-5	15	TGTGCCAGCAGCTTGGCTAGCGGGAGTAAAGAGACCCAGTACTTC	CASSLASGSKETQYF
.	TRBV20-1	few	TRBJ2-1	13	TGCAGTGCTAACGGACCCTCGTCGGCTGAGCAGTTCTTC	CSANGPSSAEQFF
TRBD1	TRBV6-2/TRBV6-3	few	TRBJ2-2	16	TGTGCCAGCAGTTACTCACAGGGGATCAACACCGGGGAGCTGTTTTTT	CASSYSQGINTGELFF
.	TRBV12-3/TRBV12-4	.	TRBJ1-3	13	TGTGCCAGCAGTTCTCGCGGGGTGAACACCATATATTTT	CASSSRGVNTIYF
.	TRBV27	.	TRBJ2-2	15	TGTGCCAGCAGTTTTGGAGTCATCAACACCGGGGAGCTGTTTTTT	CASSFGVINTGELFF
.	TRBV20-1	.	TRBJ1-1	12	TGCAGTGCTAGAATCCGGGACACTGAAGCTTTCTTT	CSARIRDTEAFF
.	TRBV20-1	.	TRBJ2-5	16	TGCAGTGCTAGAGATCGCCCCTGGCAGGGCCAAGAGACCCAGTACTTC	CSARDRPWQGQETQYF
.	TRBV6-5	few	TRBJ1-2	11	TGTGCCGGACGGGGTCCTTATGGCTACACCTTC	CAGRGPYGYTF
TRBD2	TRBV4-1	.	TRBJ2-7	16	TGCGCCAGCAGCCTAGCAACGGCGGGGGGGACCTACGAGCAGTACTTC	CASSLATAGGTYEQYF
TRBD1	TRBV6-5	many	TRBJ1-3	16	TGTGCCACTTTGACGGACAGGGAGGCCGACGGAAACACCATATATTTT	CATLTDREADGNTIYF
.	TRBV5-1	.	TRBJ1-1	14	TGCGCCAGCAGCTTGGGACAGACGGACACTGAAGCTTTCTTT	CASSLGQTDTEAFF
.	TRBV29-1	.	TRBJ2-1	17	TGCAGCGTTGAAGGGTTGAGCCATGGACGCTCCTACAATGAGCAGTTCTTC	CSVEGLSHGRSYNEQFF
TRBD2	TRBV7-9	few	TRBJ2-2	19	TGTGCCAGCAGCGACCCCGGACTAGCGGGGGGGTCTAACACCGGGGAGCTGTTTTTT	CASSDPGLAGGSNTGELFF
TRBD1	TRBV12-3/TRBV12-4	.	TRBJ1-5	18	TGTGCCAGCAGTTTACTGTTCTTAGGGACAGGGGAGGATCAGCCCCAGCATTTT	CASSLLFLGTGEDQPQHF
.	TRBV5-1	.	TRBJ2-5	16	TGCGCCAGCAGCTTGGTGTCGGGCCCAAACCAAGAGACCCAGTACTTC	CASSLVSGPNQETQYF
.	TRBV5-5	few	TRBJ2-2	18	TGTGCCAGCAGCTTTCCGAAAGAGACAGGCCGGAACACCGGGGAGCTGTTTTTT	CASSFPKETGRNTGELFF
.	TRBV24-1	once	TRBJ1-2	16	TGTGCCACCAGTGATACCCTGGGAGTGGGGGTGAGAGGCTACACCTTC	CATSDTLGVGVRGYTF
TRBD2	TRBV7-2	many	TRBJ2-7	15	TGTGCCAGCAGCTTAATACTAGCGGGAACATACGAGCAGTACTTC	CASSLILAGTYEQYF
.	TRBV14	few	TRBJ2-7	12	TGTGCCAGCAGCCCAACGGGTCACGAGCAGTACTTC	CASSPTGHEQYF
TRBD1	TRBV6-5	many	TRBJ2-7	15	TGTGCCAGCAGTTACGGGGGACAGGGAATCTACGAGCAGTACTTC	CASSYGGQGIYEQYF
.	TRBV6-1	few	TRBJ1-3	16	TGTGCCAGCTCGCCGGACTCCGAGGGAGCTGGAAACACCATATATTTT	CASSPDSEGAGNTIYF
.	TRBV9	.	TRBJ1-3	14	TGTGCCAGCAGCGTCGGAGACCCTGGAAACACCATATATTTT	CASSVGDPGNTIYF
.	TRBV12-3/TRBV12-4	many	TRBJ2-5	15	TGTGCCAGCAGTTACCCCGGGGGAGGAGAAGAGACCCAGTACTTC	CASSYPGGGEETQYF
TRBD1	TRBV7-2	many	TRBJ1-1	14	TGTGCCAGCAGCCCCGAAGGGGGCGGCACTGAAGCTTTCTTT	CASSPEGGGTEAFF
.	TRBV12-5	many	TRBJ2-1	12	TGTGCTAGTGGTTTGGTTTACAATGAGCAGTTCTTC	CASGLVYNEQFF
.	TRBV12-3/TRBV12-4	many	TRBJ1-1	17	TGTGCCAGCAGTTTAGGGGTCGGCGGGGGGAGAAGTCTTGAAGCTTTCTTT	CASSLGVGGGRSLEAFF
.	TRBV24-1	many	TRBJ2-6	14	TGTGCCACCACTGACAACTCTGGGGCCAACGTCCTGACTTTC	CATTDNSGANVLTF
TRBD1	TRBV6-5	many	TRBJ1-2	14	TGTGCCAGCAGTTACCTCAGGACAGGGGAAGGCTACACCTTC	CASSYLRTGEGYTF
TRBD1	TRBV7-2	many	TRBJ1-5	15	TGTGCCAGCAGCCCCGGACAGGGCCGTCATCAGCCCCAGCATTTT	CASSPGQGRHQPQHF
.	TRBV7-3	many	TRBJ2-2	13	TGTGCCAGCAGCCAGAGTGACACCGGGGAGCTGTTTTTT	CASSQSDTGELFF
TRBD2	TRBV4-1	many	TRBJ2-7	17	TGCGCCAGCAGCCAAGGAGTAGAGAGCGGGAGGAACTACGAGCAGTACTTC	CASSQGVESGRNYEQYF
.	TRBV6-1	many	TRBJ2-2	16	TGTGCCAGCACCCTAGGGGGAGGGGGGAACACCGGGGAGCTGTTTTTT	CASTLGGGGNTGELFF
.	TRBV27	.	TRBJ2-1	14	TGTGCCAGCAGTTGGGGAGGGGGATACAATGAGCAGTTCTTC	CASSWGGGYNEQFF
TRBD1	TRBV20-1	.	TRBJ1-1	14	TGCAGTCGGGGGAAGGGACAGTTGAACACTGAAGCTTTCTTT	CSRGKGQLNTEAFF
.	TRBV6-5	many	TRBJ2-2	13	TGTGCCAGCAGCTCCGTACACACCGGGGAGCTGTTTTTT	CASSSVHTGELFF
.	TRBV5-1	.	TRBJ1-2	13	TGCGCCAGCAGCTTGATGACAGCCTATGGCTACACCTTC	CASSLMTAYGYTF
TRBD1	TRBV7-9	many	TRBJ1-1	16	TGTGCCAGCACTCACACCGGGACAGGATTGAACACTGAAGCTTTCTTT	CASTHTGTGLNTEAFF
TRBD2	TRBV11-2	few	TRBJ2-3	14	TGTGCCAGCCAGCGGGAGGGGATATTGGATACGCAGTATTTT	CASQREGILDTQYF
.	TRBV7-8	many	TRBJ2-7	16	TGTGCCAGCAGCTTAGGGGGCGGGATGAGCTCCTACGAGCAGTACTTC	CASSLGGGMSSYEQYF
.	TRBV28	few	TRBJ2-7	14	TGTGCCAGCAGCCCGGATGGGAATGTTTACGAGCAGTACTTC	CASSPDGNVYEQYF
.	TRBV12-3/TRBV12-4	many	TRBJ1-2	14	TGTGCCAGCAGTTTGGCAGGAGGCGGAGGTGGCTACACCTTC	CASSLAGGGGGYTF